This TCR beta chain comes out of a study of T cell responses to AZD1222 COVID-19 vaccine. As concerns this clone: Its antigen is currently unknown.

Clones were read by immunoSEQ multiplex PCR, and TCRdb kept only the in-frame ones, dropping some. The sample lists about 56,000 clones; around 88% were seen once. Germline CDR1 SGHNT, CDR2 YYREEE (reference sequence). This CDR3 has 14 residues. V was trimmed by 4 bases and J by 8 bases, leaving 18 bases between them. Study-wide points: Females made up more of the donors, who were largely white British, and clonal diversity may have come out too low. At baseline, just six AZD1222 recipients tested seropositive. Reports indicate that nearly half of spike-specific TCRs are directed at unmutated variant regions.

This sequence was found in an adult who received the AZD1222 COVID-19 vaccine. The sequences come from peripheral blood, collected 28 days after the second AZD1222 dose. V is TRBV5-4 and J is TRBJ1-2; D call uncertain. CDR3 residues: CASSLHRRHYGYTF. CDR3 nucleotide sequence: TGTGCCAGCAGCCTTCATCGGCGACATTACGGCTACACCTTC.